These 2 T cell receptor beta chains originate from one sample sequenced in a study of shared T cell receptors in the human thymus. Profiled with immunoSEQ multiplex PCR; TCRdb holds only in-frame clones, not every one. The table includes more than 300,000 clones, 95% detected once. The sequencing input was thymocytes. The receptors come from a human donor.

The sample holds one count of this clone. The chain combines TRBV27 with TRBJ2-3, with TRBD2 matching 11 bases. J was trimmed by 5 bases and V by 6 bases; bases with no gene match: 10. This CDR3 is 16 amino acids long. Germline V gives CDR1 MNHEY, CDR2 SMNVEV (reference sequence). The CDR3 loop is CASRKRTSGFRDTQYF. CDR3 DNA sequence: TGTGCCAGCAGAAAAAGGACTAGCGGGTTTAGAGATACGCAGTATTTT.

The rearrangement joins TRBV19 to TRBJ2-7, with unresolved D. Trimming took off 3 bases at V and 0 bases at J, with 6 bases between the two ends. This CDR3 spans 13 amino acids. The germline gives CDR1 LNHDA, CDR2 SQIVND (reference sequence). CDR3 amino acids: CASSMGNSYEQYF. DNA of the CDR3: TGTGCCAGTAGTATGGGGAACTCCTACGAGCAGTACTTC.